One sample yielded the 17 T cell receptor beta chains listed below, sequenced in a study of OX40 agonist ivuxolimab in advanced cancers. Library preparation used the immunoSEQ multiplex PCR assay. The clones in this table, taken by TCRdb from immuneACCESS, are in-frame only. Not every clone is retained; where verified, under half of the shortfall comes from an unresolved V gene, and the cause of the rest is unknown. The sample yields about 91,000 clones; around 87% were counted once. The ten largest clones represent around 4% of the sample. This specimen consisted of CD4+ or CD8+ T cells sorted from blood, obtained in a trial of the OX40 agonist ivuxolimab. Every receptor here comes from an adult with an advanced solid tumor such as melanoma, head and neck, liver or kidney cancer.

The chain joins TRBV21-1 to TRBJ2-2. TRBV21-1 is marked as a pseudogene. There are 15 residues in the CDR3. CDR3 protein: CASSNKENDTGELFF. CDR3 in DNA: TGTGCCAGCAGCAACAAGGAAAACGACACCGGGGAGCTGTTTTTT.

The V gene is TRBV29-1, the J gene TRBJ2-7; TRBD2 is a possible D gene (5 bases). CDR1 and CDR2 from the germline V gene are SQVTM and ANQGSEA. V lost 6 bases to trimming and J lost 4 bases, with 16 bases between them. The CDR3 runs 13 residues. This CDR3 is CSVFSGGMYEQYF. In nucleotides, the CDR3 is TGCAGCGTCTTCTCAGGAGGAATGTACGAGCAGTACTTC.

This rearrangement joins TRBV12-2 to TRBJ2-4; the D segment call TRBD2 is taken from the table without a DNA check. TRBV12-2 is designated a pseudogene. This CDR3 has 14 amino acids. CDR3 amino acids: CASRQIGLENIQYF. CDR3 nucleotide sequence: TGTGCAAGTCGCCAAATCGGACTAGAAAACATTCAGTACTTC.

The chain is built from TRBV28 and TRBJ2-5; 10 nucleotides align to TRBD1. The J call may be wrong; the DNA end is better matched by TRBJ2-7. Germline loops: CDR1 MDHEN, CDR2 SYDVKM. The length of the CDR3 is 18 residues. In DNA form, the CDR3 reads TGTGCCAGCAGTTTCCCCCGGCCGGGACAGGGGAGCTCCTACGAGCAGTACTTC. It is translated as CASSFPRPGQGSSYEQYF.

Only one count was recorded for this clone. This chain joins TRBV29-1 and TRBJ1-4; D is undetermined. V was pared by 4 bases and J by 8 bases, with 17 bases between. The CDR3 loop spans 14 amino acids. The germline V gene has CDR1 SQVTM and CDR2 ANQGSEA. DNA for the CDR3: TGCAGCGTTGTAAGGGCGACTCCCGGGGAAAAACTGTTTTTT. Protein sequence: CSVVRATPGEKLFF.

V usage is TRBV5-1 and J usage is TRBJ1-3; tentatively, D is TRBD1 (5 bases). Germline V gene lookup returns CDR1 SGHRS and CDR2 YFSETQ. V shed 4 bases and J shed 2 bases, with 10 bases lying between them. The CDR3 is 14 amino acids. The CDR3 DNA reads TGCGCCAGCAGCAGGGACTTAACTGGAAACACCATATATTTT. It encodes CASSRDLTGNTIYF.

This clone was detected only once. The V and J genes are TRBV10-3 and TRBJ1-1; D is unclear. Germline CDR1 reads ENHRY; CDR2 reads SYGVKD. V lost 0 bases to trimming and J lost 8 bases, with 13 bases between them. CDR3 length: 14 amino acids. The DNA of the CDR3 is TGTGCCATCAGTGAGTCGGGGTCTCTGGCCGAAGCTTTCTTT. The encoded protein is CAISESGSLAEAFF.

V usage is TRBV5-1 and J usage is TRBJ2-1; 10 bases map to TRBD1. The CDR3 length is 19 residues. The V and J ends lost 2 bases and 1 base, in that order; junction bases with no gene match: 12. Germline V gives CDR1 SGHRS, CDR2 YFSETQ. The CDR3: CASSLQGTGDVWSYNEQFF. In DNA, the CDR3 is TGCGCCAGCAGCTTACAAGGGACAGGGGACGTTTGGTCCTACAATGAGCAGTTCTTC.

V usage is TRBV5-1 and J usage is TRBJ2-1; 8 bases map to TRBD2. Per the germline V gene, CDR1 is SGHRS and CDR2 is YFSETQ. V lost 7 bases, J lost 0 bases, and 3 bases stayed unmatched. The CDR3 sequence is 14 residues long. The CDR3 bases are TGCGCCAGCTCGGGGACTAGCTCCTACAATGAGCAGTTCTTC. It codes for CASSGTSSYNEQFF.

The chain combines TRBV10-3 with TRBJ2-3; TRBD1 is a possible D gene (8 bases). The V and J ends lost 11 bases and 5 bases respectively, with 20 bases between them. The CDR3 has 14 amino acids. Germline CDR1 and CDR2: ENHRY and SYGVKD. Here the CDR3 DNA reads TGTGCCTCCAGGGGGGGGACAGGTGAAGATACGCAGTATTTT. Translated, it gives CASRGGTGEDTQYF.

The chain joins TRBV7-2 to TRBJ2-7; TRBD2 matches 9 bases. Trimming at V came to 0 bases and at J to 2 bases, leaving 5 bases not matched to a gene. This CDR3 has 16 residues. Per germline, CDR1 SGHTA and CDR2 FQGNSA. The CDR3 reads CASSLALAGQTYEQYF. Here the CDR3 DNA reads TGTGCCAGCAGCTTAGCCCTAGCGGGGCAGACCTACGAGCAGTACTTC.

The chain joins TRBV5-1 to TRBJ2-2; D ambiguous. Germline CDR1 and CDR2: SGHRS and YFSETQ. Between the trimmed V and J ends, which lost 6 bases and 4 bases, there was a span of 13 bases. The CDR3 extends over 14 amino acids. CDR3 protein: CASNPSGATGELFF. CDR3 in DNA: TGCGCCAGCAACCCCTCGGGTGCCACCGGGGAGCTGTTTTTT.

The chain recombines TRBV10-1 with TRBJ2-3; D might be TRBD2 (6 bases). This CDR3 spans 14 amino acids. The germline V and J ends were trimmed by 10 bases and 6 bases, with 20 bases remaining between them. Per the germline V gene, CDR1 is WNHNN and CDR2 is SYGVQD (reference sequence). This chain's CDR3 is CATSVTSPLDTQYF. CDR3 sequence (DNA): TGCGCCACCAGCGTTACTAGCCCCTTGGATACGCAGTATTTT.

This clone has more than one count but fewer than ten. One end of the junction is discordant with germline, which a read error may explain. The rearrangement links TRBV5-1 to TRBJ2-5; 7 positions match TRBD2. The CDR3 sequence is 11 residues long. Germline V lookup: CDR1 SGHRS, CDR2 YFSETQ. The CDR3: CASSFGTTKDF. DNA of the CDR3: TGCGCCAGCAGCTTCGGGACTACAAAAGACTTC.

This sequence joins TRBV7-8 and TRBJ2-3; D gene uncertain. The V end lost 6 bases, the J end lost 8 bases, and 9 bases lay between the germline ends. Germline V gene sequence: CDR1 SGHVS, CDR2 FQNEAQ. The CDR3 contains 11 residues. The chain's CDR3 is CASSLNGTQYF. The CDR3 coding sequence is TGTGCCAGCAGTCTGAACGGTACGCAGTATTTT. The full variable domain, rest sourced from reference TRBV7-8 and TRBJ2-3, is GAGVSQSPRYKVAKRGQDVALRCDPISGHVSLFWYQQALGQGPEFLTYFQNEAQLDKSGLPSDRFFAERPEGSVSTLKIQRTQQEDSAVYLCASSLNGTQYFGPGTRLTVL.

This chain joins TRBV6-1 and TRBJ1-2; TRBD1 might be the D (5 bases). The length of the CDR3 is 13 residues. Trimming stripped 3 bases from V and 5 bases from J, with 10 bases between. Looked up from germline, CDR1 is MNHNS and CDR2 is SASEGT. The chain's CDR3 is CASSDRAPYGYTF. DNA of the CDR3: TGTGCCAGCAGTGACAGGGCCCCTTATGGCTACACCTTC.

This clone appeared once. V usage is TRBV11-2 and J usage is TRBJ1-5, with TRBD1 matching over 9 bases. The V segment lost 0 bases and the J segment 12 bases; nucleotides outside the gene matches: 9. Germline lookup yields CDR1 SGHAT and CDR2 FQNNGV. The CDR3 loop spans 15 amino acids. The CDR3 loop reads CASSLDRRTGVHQHF. The CDR3 DNA is TGTGCCAGCAGCTTAGATCGGAGGACAGGGGTTCACCAGCATTTT.